This TCR beta chain comes out of a study of T-cell memory formation after mild COVID-19. A single record per CDR3 protein comes from TCRdb applying MiXCR to the 5' RACE reads. The sample consists of approximately 440,000 distinct CDR3 sequences, about 19% of them appearing once. The table lists this clonotype with a few counts. Per germline, CDR1 KGHDR and CDR2 SFDVKD. The CDR3 runs to 11 residues. Trimming removed 3 bases from V and 12 bases from J, with 11 bases in between. The sequenced material came from PBMCs or a T cell subset sorted from them (not recorded which). V is TRBV24-1 and J is TRBJ2-7; no reliable D call. The receptor's source is an adult woman who had mild COVID-19 (a few samples of this study predate the infection). Cell type and time point are not known. The CDR3 region has the DNA TGTGCCACCAGTGATGTTGGCAGGCTGTACTTC. Translated: CATSDVGRLYF.